This entry lists 28 T cell receptor beta chains sequenced from one sample in a study of T cells in Graves' hyperthyroidism and ophthalmopathy. TCR beta CDR3 region amplification was performed from RNA transcripts. HTBI primers drove first-round RT-PCR of the TCR CDR3. TCRdb processed the multiplex PCR reads anew with MiXCR; each CDR3 protein has one entry. The table has 500,000 to 550,000 distinct CDR3 sequences, less than 25% seen once; the top ten hold about a quarter. What was sequenced was blood. These receptors came from a man younger than 35 with Graves' hyperthyroidism.

This clonotype was counted many times. At one boundary the junction diverges from the germline segment, which might be a read error. The V and J genes are TRBV6-1 and TRBJ2-2; 8 bases fit TRBD2. CDR1 is MNHNS and CDR2 is SASEGT in the germline V gene. This CDR3 contains 16 residues. In DNA form, the CDR3 reads TGTGCCAGCAGGGAAGCGGGGGCTACGAACACCGGGGAGCTGTTTTTT. Encoded protein: CASREAGATNTGELFF.

In this sample, this clonotype turned up many times. V and J are TRBV20-1 and TRBJ1-1; D unclear. V was clipped by 5 bases and J by 4 bases, with 17 bases between them. The CDR3 totals 14 residues. Per germline, CDR1 DFQATT and CDR2 SNEGSKA (reference sequence). The CDR3 loop reads CSAETYPRVTEAFF. The CDR3 DNA sequence: TGCAGTGCTGAGACATACCCGCGGGTCACTGAAGCTTTCTTT.

This clonotype was seen many times. The rearrangement joins TRBV10-3 to TRBJ2-7, with TRBD2 identical over 8 bases. This CDR3 is built from 14 residues. With V trimmed by 4 bases and J by 3 bases, 5 bases remained unmatched. Germline values: CDR1 ENHRY, CDR2 SYGVKD. The CDR3 region is CAISAGSGGYEQYF. CDR3 DNA sequence: TGTGCCATCAGTGCGGGGAGCGGGGGCTACGAGCAGTACTTC.

The CDR3 here is CSVGTDLGGYTF. The CDR3 DNA reads TGCAGCGTTGGGACAGACCTGGGGGGCTACACCTTC. The chain couples TRBV29-1 to TRBJ1-2, with D possibly matching TRBD1 (6 bases). Germline CDR1 SQVTM, CDR2 ANQGSEA. With 4 bases removed from V and 8 bases from J, the gap between germline ends came to 14 bases. This CDR3 is built from 12 residues.

This clonotype was detected only a few times. The genes are TRBV27 and TRBJ2-7; maybe TRBD2 (5 bases). There are 13 residues in the CDR3. Germline V gene data show CDR1 as MNHEY and CDR2 as SMNVEV (reference sequence). V was trimmed by 6 bases and J by 7 bases, leaving 16 bases between them. CDR3: CASSPDWFLEQYF. CDR3 nucleotide sequence: TGTGCCAGCAGCCCGGACTGGTTTTTGGAGCAGTACTTC.

This clonotype occurred many times. The gene calls are TRBV29-1 and TRBJ2-7; D is ambiguous. The CDR3 is made up of 12 amino acids. Per the germline V gene, CDR1 is SQVTM and CDR2 is ANQGSEA. The V gene lost 2 bases and the J gene lost 0 bases, with 5 bases spanning the gap. The CDR3 DNA reads as TGCAGCGTTGAACGGGCCTCCTACGAGCAGTACTTC. The encoded protein is CSVERASYEQYF.

This clonotype was observed at least ten times. The DNA for the CDR3 is TGTGCCAGCAGTGTTGGGAACTATGGCTACACCTTC. Encoded protein: CASSVGNYGYTF. V is TRBV2 and J is TRBJ1-2; no definite D call. CDR1 and CDR2 from the germline V gene are SNHLY and FYNNEI. The CDR3 covers 12 residues. The V gene lost 4 bases and the J gene lost 2 bases, with 5 bases spanning the gap.

With regard to this clonotype: Germline is not matched at one junction end, which may reflect a read error. The chain combines TRBV28 with TRBJ1-1; D remains ambiguous. Germline CDR1 is MDHEN and CDR2 is SYDVKM. CDR3 length: 12 residues. The CDR3 nucleotides read TGTGCCAGCGACGGGCTGAAGACTGAAGCTTTCTTT. It translates to CASDGLKTEAFF.

The J gene is TRBJ2-4, the V gene TRBV19; D is unclear. Germline V gives CDR1 LNHDA, CDR2 SQIVND (reference sequence). The CDR3 has 11 residues. V was pared by 8 bases and J by 9 bases, with 11 bases between. CDR3 sequence: CASGRNGIQYF. In nucleotides, the CDR3 is TGTGCCAGTGGTCGGAATGGCATTCAGTACTTC.

The table lists this clonotype with many counts. This chain uses TRBV28 with TRBJ2-7; D possibly corresponds to TRBD2 (6 bases). Germline V gene sequence: CDR1 MDHEN, CDR2 SYDVKM. The CDR3 consists of 12 residues. Here the CDR3 DNA reads TGTGCTAGCTCCGGGGGTCGCTACGAGCAGTACTTC. Protein product: CASSGGRYEQYF.

In this sample, this clonotype turned up many times. V is TRBV6-5 and J is TRBJ1-2; the D is unclear. The length of the CDR3 is 12 residues. Germline CDR1 MNHEY, CDR2 SVGAGI. Trimming removed 3 bases at V and 2 bases at J, with 4 bases between. CDR3 nucleotide sequence: TGTGCCAGCAGTTATGGGAACTATGGCTACACCTTC. This translates into CASSYGNYGYTF.

This clonotype was recorded once. The chain carries TRBV6-2 or TRBV6-3 and TRBJ2-2, with TRBD2 matching 9 bases. V lost 5 bases, J lost 7 bases, and 11 bases stayed unmatched. Germline V gene sequence: CDR1 MNHEY, CDR2 SVGEGT. The CDR3 length is 16 residues. The CDR3 here is CASSQNLAGGSGELFF. For the CDR3, the DNA is TGTGCCAGCAGTCAAAACCTGGCGGGAGGGAGCGGGGAGCTGTTTTTT.

In this sample, this clonotype turned up many times. The gene calls are TRBV6-1 and TRBJ1-5; tentative D call: TRBD1 (5 bases). This CDR3 has 14 residues. CDR1 and CDR2 (germline): MNHNS, SASEGT. V was shortened by 6 bases and J by 4 bases, with 13 bases between the two germline ends. The CDR3 reads CASRGPGPNQPQHF. CDR3 sequence (DNA): TGTGCCAGCAGGGGACCGGGACCTAATCAGCCCCAGCATTTT.

The V call is TRBV6-1, the J call TRBJ2-7; perhaps TRBD1 as D (6 bases). V lost 6 bases, J lost 4 bases, and 25 bases lay in between. There are 17 residues in the CDR3. Germline-derived CDR1 and CDR2 are MNHNS and SASEGT. This CDR3 is CASRNLHREKVEYEQYF. CDR3 nucleotide sequence: TGTGCCAGCAGAAACCTACACAGGGAAAAGGTGGAATACGAGCAGTACTTC.

This clonotype was seen repeatedly, ten times or more. The chain combines TRBV7-9 with TRBJ1-2, with a weak D call TRBD1 (5 bases). V dropped 6 bases and J dropped 4 bases, with 12 bases sitting between them. The CDR3 has 13 residues. Germline V lookup: CDR1 SEHNR, CDR2 FQNEAQ (reference sequence). The CDR3 spells CASSRQRVYGYTF. CDR3 in DNA: TGTGCCAGCAGTCGACAGAGGGTCTATGGCTACACCTTC.

This clonotype showed up just a few times. The genes are TRBV6-5 and TRBJ1-1; 7 positions match TRBD1. Germline lookup yields CDR1 MNHEY and CDR2 SVGAGI. The J segment lost 4 bases and the V segment lost 2 bases, leaving 13 bases of the junction unmatched. This CDR3 has 17 residues. The CDR3 is CASSYDPWTGERTEAFF. In nucleotides, the CDR3 is TGTGCCAGCAGTTACGATCCTTGGACAGGAGAACGCACTGAAGCTTTCTTT.

This rearrangement joins TRBV2 to TRBJ1-5; D unclear. Germline CDR1 and CDR2: SNHLY and FYNNEI. V gave up 5 bases and J gave up 2 bases, with 7 bases separating them. The CDR3 has 13 residues. The CDR3 reads CASSRHGNQPQHF. For the CDR3, the DNA is TGTGCCAGCAGTAGACACGGCAATCAGCCCCAGCATTTT.

This clonotype was detected many times. The chain joins TRBV29-1 to TRBJ1-1, with 8 bases aligning to TRBD1. The CDR3 runs to 14 residues. Germline V lookup: CDR1 SQVTM, CDR2 ANQGSEA. J gave up 3 bases and V 3 bases, and 6 bases lay outside the gene matches. CDR3 sequence (DNA): TGCAGCGTTGAGGCAGGGGGCAGGGACACTGAAGCTTTCTTT. Its translation is CSVEAGGRDTEAFF. The variable domain in full, completed from reference TRBV29-1 and TRBJ1-1, reads SAVISQKPSRDICQRGTSLTIQCQVDSQVTMMFWYRQQPGQSLTLIATANQGSEATYESGFVIDKFPISRPNLTFSTLTVSNMSPEDSSIYLCSVEAGGRDTEAFFGQGTRLTVV.

In this sample, this clonotype turned up a few times. Being one base from a much bigger clone, this may be a read error. The chain is built from TRBV24-1 and TRBJ1-2; D remains unclear. The germline gives CDR1 KGHDR, CDR2 SFDVKD. The CDR3 is made up of 13 amino acids. V lost 9 bases to trimming and J lost 6 bases, with 16 bases between them. The CDR3 sequence is CATWADGLDGYTF. In DNA, the CDR3 is TGTGCCACCTGGGCGGACGGGTTGGATGGCTACACCTTC.

This clonotype appeared many times. The chain recombines TRBV28 with TRBJ2-7, with D uncertain. The CDR3 extends over 12 amino acids. Trimming shortened V by 3 bases and J by 10 bases, and 13 bases separated the two germline ends. From germline, CDR1 is MDHEN and CDR2 SYDVKM. The CDR3 here is CASSFRNLGQYF. CDR3 DNA sequence: TGTGCCAGCAGTTTTCGGAATCTGGGACAGTACTTC.

This clonotype was recorded many times. CDR3 sequence reads: CASTTGGNTEAFF. In DNA form, the CDR3 reads TGTGCCAGTACGACGGGAGGTAACACTGAAGCTTTCTTT. The V gene is TRBV19, the J gene TRBJ1-1; D remains ambiguous. V lost 7 bases and J 2 bases, leaving 11 bases between the germline ends. The CDR3 has 13 amino acids. From germline, CDR1 is LNHDA and CDR2 SQIVND (reference sequence).

This clonotype appeared a few times. This sequence joins TRBV27 and TRBJ1-5; 7 bases fit TRBD1. The CDR3 totals 14 residues. J gave up 9 bases and V 6 bases, and 11 bases lay outside the gene matches. The germline V gene has CDR1 MNHEY and CDR2 SMNVEV (reference sequence). CDR3 bases: TGTGCCAGCAGCCCTCTCGGGACAGCCTCGCCCCAGCATTTT. It specifies CASSPLGTASPQHF.

Remarks on this clonotype: The CDR3 does not end in the conserved phenylalanine or tryptophan, so this is likely a read error. The chain carries TRBV20-1 and TRBJ2-7; the D is unclear. The CDR3 is 13 amino acids. Trimming cost V 1 base and J 1 base, with 8 bases left between them. Germline V gene data show CDR1 as DFQATT and CDR2 as SNEGSKA (reference sequence). For the CDR3, the DNA is TGCAGTGCTAGAGGGGAAACTTCCTACGAGCAGTACCTC. This translates into CSARGETSYEQYL.

The sample holds many counts of this clonotype. This chain links TRBV20-1 with TRBJ2-7, with unresolved D. Germline V CDR1 and CDR2: DFQATT, SNEGSKA (reference sequence). Trimming pared 3 bases from V and 2 bases from J, leaving 17 bases between. CDR3 size: 15 residues. The CDR3 nucleotides read TGCAGTGCTAGTCATGCTCGTGACACGACCTACGAGCAGTACTTC. This gives the protein CSASHARDTTYEQYF.

The chain uses TRBV7-8 and TRBJ1-1; possible D gene TRBD1, 5 bases. V lost 4 bases to trimming and J lost 5 bases, with 14 bases between them. The CDR3 length is 14 residues. Germline CDR1 and CDR2: SGHVS and FQNEAQ. The CDR3 reads CASSSSGGETEAFF. The CDR3 DNA reads as TGTGCCAGCAGCTCCTCGGGGGGGGAGACTGAAGCTTTCTTT.

This clonotype occurred many times. The V call is TRBV29-1, the J call TRBJ1-5; D remains unclear. V dropped 4 bases and J dropped 1 base, with 11 bases sitting between them. The CDR3 is made up of 14 amino acids. Per the germline V gene, CDR1 is SQVTM and CDR2 is ANQGSEA. The CDR3, as DNA: TGCAGCGTTGCCGCTTCGGGGAGCAATCAGCCCCAGCATTTT. The encoded protein is CSVAASGSNQPQHF.

This clonotype was detected a few times. This chain joins TRBV20-1 and TRBJ2-2; D is uncertain. CDR3 length: 13 amino acids. Trimming pared 7 bases from V and 0 bases from J, leaving 9 bases between. CDR1 is DFQATT, CDR2 SNEGSKA, per germline (reference sequence). CDR3 DNA: TGCAGTGGAGTGTATCCGAACACCGGGGAGCTGTTTTTT. Protein sequence: CSGVYPNTGELFF.

This clonotype was counted at least ten times. The chain joins TRBV7-9 to TRBJ1-2; 7 bases are shared with TRBD1. The germline gives CDR1 SEHNR, CDR2 FQNEAQ (reference sequence). The CDR3 extends over 15 amino acids. The junction had 12 bases not matched to a gene; V was cut back by 7 bases and J by 4 bases. The CDR3 is CASTHPQGDGYGYTF. The CDR3 DNA reads TGTGCCAGCACCCACCCTCAGGGGGATGGCTATGGCTACACCTTC. The full variable domain, rest sourced from reference TRBV7-9 and TRBJ1-2, is DTGVSQNPRHKITKRGQNVTFRCDPISEHNRLYWYRQTLGQGPEFLTYFQNEAQLEKSRLLSDRFSAERPKGSFSTLEIQRTEQGDSAMYLCASTHPQGDGYGYTFGSGTRLTVV.